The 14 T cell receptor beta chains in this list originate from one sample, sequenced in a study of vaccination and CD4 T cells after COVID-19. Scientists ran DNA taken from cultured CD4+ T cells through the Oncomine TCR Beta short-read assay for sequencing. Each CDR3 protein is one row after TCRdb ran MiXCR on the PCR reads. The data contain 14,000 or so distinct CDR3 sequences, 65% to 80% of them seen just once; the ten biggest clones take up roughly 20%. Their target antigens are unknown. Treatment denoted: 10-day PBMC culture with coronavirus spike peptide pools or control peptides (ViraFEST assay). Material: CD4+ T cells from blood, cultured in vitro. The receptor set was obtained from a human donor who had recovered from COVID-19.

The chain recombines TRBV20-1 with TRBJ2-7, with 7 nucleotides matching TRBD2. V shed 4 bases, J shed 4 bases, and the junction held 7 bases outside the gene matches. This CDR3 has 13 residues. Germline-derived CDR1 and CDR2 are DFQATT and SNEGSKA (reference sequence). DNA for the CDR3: TGCAGTGCTAAAAGGGAGGGAGTTTACGAGCAGTACTTC. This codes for CSAKREGVYEQYF.

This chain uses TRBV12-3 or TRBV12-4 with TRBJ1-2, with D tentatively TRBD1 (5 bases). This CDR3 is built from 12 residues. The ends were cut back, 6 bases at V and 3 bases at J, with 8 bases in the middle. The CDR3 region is CASRPRDYGYTF. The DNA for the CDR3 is TGTGCCAGCAGGCCCAGGGACTATGGCTACACCTTC.

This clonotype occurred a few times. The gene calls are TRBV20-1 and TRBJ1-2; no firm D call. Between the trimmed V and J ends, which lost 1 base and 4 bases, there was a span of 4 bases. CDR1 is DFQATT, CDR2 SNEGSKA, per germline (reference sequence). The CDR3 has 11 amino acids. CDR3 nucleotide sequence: TGCAGTGCTAGAGGTCTCTATGGCTACACCTTC. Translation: CSARGLYGYTF.

CDR3 bases: TGTGCCACCAGCCCGACAGGGGCCTGGCAGCCCCAGCATTTT. This sequence encodes CATSPTGAWQPQHF. The chain carries TRBV15 and TRBJ1-5; TRBD1 aligns across 8 bases. CDR1 is LNHNV and CDR2 is YYDKDF in the germline V gene (reference sequence). The CDR3 is made up of 14 amino acids. After removal of 5 bases from V and 7 bases from J, the junction contained 7 bases not matched to a gene.

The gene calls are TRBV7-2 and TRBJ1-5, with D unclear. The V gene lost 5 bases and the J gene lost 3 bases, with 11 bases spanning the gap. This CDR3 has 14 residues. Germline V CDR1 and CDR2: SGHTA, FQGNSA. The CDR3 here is CASSRGSNNQPQHF. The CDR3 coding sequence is TGTGCCAGCAGCCGAGGGTCCAACAATCAGCCCCAGCATTTT.

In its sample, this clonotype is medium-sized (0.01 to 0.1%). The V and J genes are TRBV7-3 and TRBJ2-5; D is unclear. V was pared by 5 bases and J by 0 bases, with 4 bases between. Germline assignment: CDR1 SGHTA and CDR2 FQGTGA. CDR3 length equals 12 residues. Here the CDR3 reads CASSQYQETQYF. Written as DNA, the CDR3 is TGTGCCAGCAGCCAGTACCAAGAGACCCAGTACTTC.

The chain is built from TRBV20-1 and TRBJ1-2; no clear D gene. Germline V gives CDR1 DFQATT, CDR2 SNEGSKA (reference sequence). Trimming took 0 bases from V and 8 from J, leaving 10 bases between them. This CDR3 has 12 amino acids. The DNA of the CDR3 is TGCAGTGCTAGAGAGCTACGCAGGGGCTACACCTTC. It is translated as CSARELRRGYTF.

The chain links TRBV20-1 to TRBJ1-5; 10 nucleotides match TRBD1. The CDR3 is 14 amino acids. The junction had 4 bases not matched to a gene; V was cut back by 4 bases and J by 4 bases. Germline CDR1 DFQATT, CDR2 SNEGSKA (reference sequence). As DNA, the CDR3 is TGCAGTGCTATGGACAGGGGGTCGAATCAGCCCCAGCATTTT. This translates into CSAMDRGSNQPQHF.

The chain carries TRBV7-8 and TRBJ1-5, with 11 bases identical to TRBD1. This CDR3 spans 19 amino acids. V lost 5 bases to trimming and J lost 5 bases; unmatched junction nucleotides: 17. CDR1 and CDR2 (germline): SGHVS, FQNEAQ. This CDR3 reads CASSARDRGGPPIYQPQHF. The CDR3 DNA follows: TGTGCCAGCAGCGCCCGGGACAGGGGGGGCCCTCCTATCTATCAGCCCCAGCATTTT.

CDR3 sequence reads: CARGTNSSTDTQYF. The CDR3 DNA follows: TGTGCAAGGGGGACTAACTCTAGCACAGATACGCAGTATTTT. This rearrangement joins TRBV2 to TRBJ2-3; a weak D match, TRBD2 (7 bases). From germline, CDR1 is SNHLY and CDR2 FYNNEI. The CDR3 runs to 14 residues.

CDR3 DNA sequence: TGTGCCAGCAGCTCCCTTAGGGAAGCTTTCTTT. This sequence encodes CASSSLREAFF. The chain has TRBV6-2 or TRBV6-3 and TRBJ1-1; D not resolved. The CDR3 runs 11 residues. V was pared by 6 bases and J by 8 bases, with 10 bases between. Germline-derived CDR1 and CDR2 are MNHEY and SVGEGT.

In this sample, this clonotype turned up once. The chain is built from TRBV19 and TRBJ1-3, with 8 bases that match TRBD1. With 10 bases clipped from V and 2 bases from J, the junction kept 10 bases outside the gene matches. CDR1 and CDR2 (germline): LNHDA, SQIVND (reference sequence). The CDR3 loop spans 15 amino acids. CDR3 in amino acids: CATGRQGAAGNTIYF. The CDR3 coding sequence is TGTGCCACCGGCCGGCAGGGGGCCGCTGGAAACACCATATATTTT. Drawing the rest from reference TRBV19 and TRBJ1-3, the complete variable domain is DGGITQSPKYLFRKEGQNVTLSCEQNLNHDAMYWYRQDPGQGLRLIYYSQIVNDFQKGDIAEGYSVSREKKESFPLTVTSAQKNPTAFYLCATGRQGAAGNTIYFGEGSWLTVV.

CDR3 in DNA: TGTGCCAGCAGAGAGGGGAAAGGGGCCTATGGCTACACCTTC. It codes for CASREGKGAYGYTF. The rearrangement uses TRBV12-3 or TRBV12-4 and TRBJ1-2, with TRBD1 as a possible D gene (5 bases). V lost 6 bases to trimming and J lost 4 bases, with 15 bases between them. CDR3 length equals 14 residues.

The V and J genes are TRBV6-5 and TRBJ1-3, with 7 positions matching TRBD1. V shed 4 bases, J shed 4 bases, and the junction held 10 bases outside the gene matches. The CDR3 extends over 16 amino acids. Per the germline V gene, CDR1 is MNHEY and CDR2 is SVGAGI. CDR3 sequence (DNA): TGTGCCAGCAGTTCACAGACAGGGTCGAGAGGAAACACCATATATTTT. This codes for CASSSQTGSRGNTIYF.